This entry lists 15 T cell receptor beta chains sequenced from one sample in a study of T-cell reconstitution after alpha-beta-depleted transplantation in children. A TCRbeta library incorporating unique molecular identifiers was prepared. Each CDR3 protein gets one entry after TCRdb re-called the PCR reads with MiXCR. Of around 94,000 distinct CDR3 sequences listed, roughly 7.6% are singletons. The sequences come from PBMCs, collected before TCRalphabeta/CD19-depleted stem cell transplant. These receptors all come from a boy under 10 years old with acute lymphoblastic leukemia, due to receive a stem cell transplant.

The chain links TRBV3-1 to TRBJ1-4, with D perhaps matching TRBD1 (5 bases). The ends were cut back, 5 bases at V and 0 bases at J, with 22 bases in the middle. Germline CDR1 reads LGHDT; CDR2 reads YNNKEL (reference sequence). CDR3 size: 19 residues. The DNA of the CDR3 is TGTGCCAGCAGCAAATGGGGCACCGACAACATCGCAACTAATGAAAAACTGTTTTTT. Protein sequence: CASSKWGTDNIATNEKLFF.

The CDR3 is CATSSTGAASYNEQFF. CDR3 coding DNA: TGTGCCACCAGCAGTACAGGGGCCGCTTCCTACAATGAGCAGTTCTTC. The chain links TRBV15 to TRBJ2-1; 7 bases agree with TRBD1. This CDR3 has 16 residues. The germline gives CDR1 LNHNV, CDR2 YYDKDF (reference sequence). The ends lost 3 bases at V and 1 base at J; junction bases unmatched: 6.

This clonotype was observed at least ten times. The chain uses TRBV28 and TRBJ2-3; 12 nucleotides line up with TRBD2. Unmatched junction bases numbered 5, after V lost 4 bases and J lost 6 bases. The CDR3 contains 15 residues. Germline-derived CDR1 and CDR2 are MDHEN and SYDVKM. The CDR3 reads CASSSLAGGRDTQYF. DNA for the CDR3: TGTGCCAGCAGTTCGCTAGCGGGGGGGCGTGATACGCAGTATTTT. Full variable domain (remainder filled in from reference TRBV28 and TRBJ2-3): DVKVTQSSRYLVKRTGEKVFLECVQDMDHENMFWYRQDPGLGLRLIYFSYDVKMKEKGDIPEGYSVSREKKERFSLILESASTNQTSMYLCASSSLAGGRDTQYFGPGTRLTVL.

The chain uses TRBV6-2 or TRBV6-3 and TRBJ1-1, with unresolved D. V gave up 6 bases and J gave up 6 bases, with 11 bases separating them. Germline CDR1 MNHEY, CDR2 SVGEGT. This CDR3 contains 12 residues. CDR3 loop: CASSQDFPEAFF. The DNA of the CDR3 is TGTGCCAGCAGCCAGGACTTCCCTGAAGCTTTCTTT.

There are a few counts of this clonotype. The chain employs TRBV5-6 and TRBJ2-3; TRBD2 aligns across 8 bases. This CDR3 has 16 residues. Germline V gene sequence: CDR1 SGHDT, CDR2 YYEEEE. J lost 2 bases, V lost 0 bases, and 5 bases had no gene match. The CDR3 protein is CASSLGSGGLTDTQYF. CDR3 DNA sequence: TGTGCCAGCAGCTTGGGGAGCGGGGGCCTCACAGATACGCAGTATTTT.

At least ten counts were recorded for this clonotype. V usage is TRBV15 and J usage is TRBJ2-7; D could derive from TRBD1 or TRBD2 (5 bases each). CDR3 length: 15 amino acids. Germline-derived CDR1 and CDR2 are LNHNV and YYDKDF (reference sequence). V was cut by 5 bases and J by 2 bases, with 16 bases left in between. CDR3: CATSEWARGAYEQYF. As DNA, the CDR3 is TGTGCCACCAGCGAGTGGGCCCGAGGGGCCTACGAGCAGTACTTC.

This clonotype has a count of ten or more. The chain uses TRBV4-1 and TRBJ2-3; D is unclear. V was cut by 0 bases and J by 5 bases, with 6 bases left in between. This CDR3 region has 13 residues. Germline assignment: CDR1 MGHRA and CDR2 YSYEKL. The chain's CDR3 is CASSQENGDTQYF. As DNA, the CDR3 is TGCGCCAGCAGCCAAGAGAACGGAGATACGCAGTATTTT.

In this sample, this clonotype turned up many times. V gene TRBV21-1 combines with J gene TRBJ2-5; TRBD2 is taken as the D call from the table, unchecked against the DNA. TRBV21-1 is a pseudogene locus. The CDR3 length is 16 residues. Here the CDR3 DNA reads TGTGCCAGCAGCAAAGTGCCCGCGGGGGGAAAAGAGACCCAGTACTTC. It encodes CASSKVPAGGKETQYF.

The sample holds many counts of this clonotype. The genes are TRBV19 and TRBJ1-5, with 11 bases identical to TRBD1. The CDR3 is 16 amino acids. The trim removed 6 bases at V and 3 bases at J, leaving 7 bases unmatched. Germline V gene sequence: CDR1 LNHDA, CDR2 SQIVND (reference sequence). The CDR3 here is CASSWTGGRNNQPQHF. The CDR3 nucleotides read TGTGCCAGTAGCTGGACAGGGGGCAGGAACAATCAGCCCCAGCATTTT.

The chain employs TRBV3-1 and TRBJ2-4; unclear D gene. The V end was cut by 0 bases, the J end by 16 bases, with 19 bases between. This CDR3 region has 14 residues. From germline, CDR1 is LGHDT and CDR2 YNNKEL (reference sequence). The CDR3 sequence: CASSQEDGDRIRYF. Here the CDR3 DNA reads TGTGCCAGCAGCCAAGAGGACGGCGATCGAATCCGATACTTC.

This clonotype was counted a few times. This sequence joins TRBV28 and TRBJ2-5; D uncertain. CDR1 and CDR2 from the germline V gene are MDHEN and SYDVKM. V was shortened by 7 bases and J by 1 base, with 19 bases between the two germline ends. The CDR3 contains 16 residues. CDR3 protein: CASTMTGRQLQETQYF. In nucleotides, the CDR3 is TGTGCCAGCACCATGACTGGGCGGCAACTCCAAGAGACCCAGTACTTC.

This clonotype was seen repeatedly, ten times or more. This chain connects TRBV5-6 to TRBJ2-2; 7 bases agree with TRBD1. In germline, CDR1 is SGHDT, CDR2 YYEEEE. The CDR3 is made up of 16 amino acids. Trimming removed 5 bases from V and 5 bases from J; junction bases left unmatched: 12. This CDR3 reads CASSRGLRLETGELFF. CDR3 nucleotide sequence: TGTGCCAGCAGTAGGGGGCTCCGCTTGGAAACCGGGGAGCTGTTTTTT.

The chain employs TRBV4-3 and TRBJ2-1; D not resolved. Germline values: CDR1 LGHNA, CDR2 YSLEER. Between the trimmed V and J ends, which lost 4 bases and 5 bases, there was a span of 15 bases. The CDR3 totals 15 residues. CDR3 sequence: CASSPDGSFDNEQFF. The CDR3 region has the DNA TGCGCCAGCAGCCCTGACGGCTCATTCGACAATGAGCAGTTCTTC.

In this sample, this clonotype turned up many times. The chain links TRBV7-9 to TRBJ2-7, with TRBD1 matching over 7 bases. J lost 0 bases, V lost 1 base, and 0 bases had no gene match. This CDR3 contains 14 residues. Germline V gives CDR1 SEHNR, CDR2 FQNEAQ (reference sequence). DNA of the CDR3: TGTGCCAGCAGCTTAGGGGACAGCTCCTACGAGCAGTACTTC. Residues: CASSLGDSSYEQYF.

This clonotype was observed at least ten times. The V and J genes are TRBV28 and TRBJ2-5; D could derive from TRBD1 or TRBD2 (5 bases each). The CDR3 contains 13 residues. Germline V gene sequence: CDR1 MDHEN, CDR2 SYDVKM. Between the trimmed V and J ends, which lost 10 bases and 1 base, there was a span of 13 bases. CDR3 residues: CATGTGPQETQYF. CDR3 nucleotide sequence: TGTGCCACCGGAACGGGACCCCAAGAGACCCAGTACTTC.